This paragraph covers one TCR beta chain sequence. Its binding antigen is unknown. No base quality information exists; no much larger clone differs at one position. This sample is part of a study of T-cell reconstitution after alpha-beta-depleted transplantation in children listed by TCRdb under 2016. Turning to the overall study: T-cell immune reconstitution after TCRalphabeta/CD19-depleted allogeneic hematopoietic cell transplantation in children was quantitatively tracked in the study by means of TCR repertoire profiling.

V trim: 8 bases; J trim: 8 bases; unmatched bases: 20. As encoded in the germline V gene (reference sequence), CDR1 is DFQATT while CDR2 is SNEGSKA. The CDR3 runs 15 amino acids, cysteine and phenylalanine included. Of the read, only the CDR3 DNA is kept; its 45 bases are in frame from base 1. Receptor libraries were prepared by PCR. Sequencing was carried out with an Illumina HiSeq 2500. TCR library preparation used molecular barcoding, with unique molecular identifiers applied to normalize quantification of the TCRbeta repertoire. TCRdb cleaned the public reads at Q25 with fastp, built clones with MiXCR and kept in-frame beta chains. Every CDR3 protein is listed once, alongside the most common genes and DNA of its rows. Present in this sample are 83,000 or so distinct CDR3 sequences, approximately 8.4% of which were seen just once. The ten top clones hold 5.5% to 8.5% of the sample.

The sample in question was PBMCs from the stem cell graft donor, obtained from the stem cell graft. The sequence came from a human donor who donated a stem cell graft to a child with congenital amegakaryocytic thrombocytopenia. Recombination joined TRBV20-1 with TRBJ1-2; TRBD1 lines up with 7 middle nucleotides. For the CDR3, the sequence is CSCGQQAQGGWGYTF. The DNA sequence is given as TGCAGTTGTGGCCAGCAGGCGCAGGGGGGCTGGGGCTACACCTTC.